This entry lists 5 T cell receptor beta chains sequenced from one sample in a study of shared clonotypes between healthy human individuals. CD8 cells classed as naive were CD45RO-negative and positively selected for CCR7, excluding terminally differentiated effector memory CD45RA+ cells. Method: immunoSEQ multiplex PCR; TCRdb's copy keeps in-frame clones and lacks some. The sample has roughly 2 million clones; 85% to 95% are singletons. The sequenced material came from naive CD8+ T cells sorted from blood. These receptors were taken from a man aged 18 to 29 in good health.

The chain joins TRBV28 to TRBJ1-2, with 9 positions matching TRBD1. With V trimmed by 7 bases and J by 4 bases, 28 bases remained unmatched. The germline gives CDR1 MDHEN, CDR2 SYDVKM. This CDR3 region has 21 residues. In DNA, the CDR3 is TGTGCCAGCACCTTTTTCCCCATATCCGAGTACCGGGACAGGGCCACCTATGGCTACACCTTC. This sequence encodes CASTFFPISEYRDRATYGYTF.

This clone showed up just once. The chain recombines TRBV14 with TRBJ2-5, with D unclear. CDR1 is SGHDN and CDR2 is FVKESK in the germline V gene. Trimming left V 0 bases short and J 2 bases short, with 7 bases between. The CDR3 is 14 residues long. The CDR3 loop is CASSQEGSQETQYF. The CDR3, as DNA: TGTGCCAGCAGCCAAGAGGGGTCTCAAGAGACCCAGTACTTC.

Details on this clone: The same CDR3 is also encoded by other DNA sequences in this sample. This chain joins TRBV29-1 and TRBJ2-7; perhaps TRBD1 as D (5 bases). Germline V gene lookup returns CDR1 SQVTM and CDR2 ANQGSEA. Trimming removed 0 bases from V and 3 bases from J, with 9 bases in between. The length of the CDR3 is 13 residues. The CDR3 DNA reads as TGCAGCGTTGAAGATGGGGCTAGCTACGAGCAGTACTTC. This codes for CSVEDGASYEQYF.

The CDR3 region is CASSFLSRAALNEQFF. CDR3 DNA: TGTGCCAGCAGTTTTCTTTCCCGAGCCGCACTAAATGAGCAGTTCTTC. V is TRBV27 and J is TRBJ2-1; D unclear. Germline V lookup: CDR1 MNHEY, CDR2 SMNVEV (reference sequence). The CDR3 has 16 amino acids. V was trimmed by 3 bases and J by 7 bases, leaving 19 bases between them.

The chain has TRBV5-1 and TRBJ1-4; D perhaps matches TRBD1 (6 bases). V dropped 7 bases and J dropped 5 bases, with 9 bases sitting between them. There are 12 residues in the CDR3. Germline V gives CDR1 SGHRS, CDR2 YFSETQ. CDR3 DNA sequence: TGCGCCAGCCGACAGGAGAATGAAAAACTGTTTTTT. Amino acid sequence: CASRQENEKLFF.